Sequencing of this T cell receptor beta chain was carried out in a study of T cell changes during pregnancy in multiple sclerosis. Sequencing was performed with immunoSEQ multiplex PCR; in TCRdb, only in-frame clones are kept and a portion is missing. The table has about 68,000 clones, about 90% seen once. The CDR3 spans 13 residues. CDR1 is SQVTM, CDR2 ANQGSEA, per germline. Trimming removed 2 bases at V and 3 bases at J, with 10 bases between. The V and J genes are TRBV29-1 and TRBJ2-5; tentative D call: TRBD2 (6 bases). Sequencing was performed on peripheral blood, taken in the second trimester of pregnancy. This TCR was recovered from a female donor with multiple sclerosis, enrolled in a pregnancy study. In DNA form, the CDR3 reads TGCAGCGTTGAAATAGCGGCAAAAGAGACCCAGTACTTC. Amino acids: CSVEIAAKETQYF.